This TCR beta chain was identified during a study of T-cell memory formation after mild COVID-19. Study context: TCR clustering was largely donor specific.

The germline CDR1 and CDR2 sequences are SGHVS and FQNEAQ. Trimming took 5 bases from V and 4 from J, leaving 6 bases between them. This CDR3 region has 13 residues. Broader study findings: SARS-CoV-2 specificity was not confirmed for second-wave clones peaking on day 37. Mostly located in CM and EM were contracting CD4+ clones, with contracting CD8+ clones located in EMRA.

This clonotype was counted only a few times. Its antigen is as yet unknown. 5'RACE primed from the constant segment yielded TCR alpha and TCR beta cDNA libraries bearing sample barcodes and UMIs. TCRdb processed the 5' RACE reads anew with MiXCR; each CDR3 protein has one entry. The sample has under 200,000 distinct CDR3 sequences, over 10% seen once; the top ten hold roughly 3.4%. The rearrangement joins TRBV7-8 to TRBJ2-6, with unresolved D. The clonotype was recovered from a man younger than 30 who had mild COVID-19 (a few samples of this study predate the infection). Cell type and time point are not known. Source material: PBMCs or a T cell subset sorted from them (not recorded which). Here the CDR3 reads CASSRAGANVLTF. CDR3 DNA sequence: TGTGCCAGCAGCCGGGCCGGGGCCAACGTCCTGACTTTC.